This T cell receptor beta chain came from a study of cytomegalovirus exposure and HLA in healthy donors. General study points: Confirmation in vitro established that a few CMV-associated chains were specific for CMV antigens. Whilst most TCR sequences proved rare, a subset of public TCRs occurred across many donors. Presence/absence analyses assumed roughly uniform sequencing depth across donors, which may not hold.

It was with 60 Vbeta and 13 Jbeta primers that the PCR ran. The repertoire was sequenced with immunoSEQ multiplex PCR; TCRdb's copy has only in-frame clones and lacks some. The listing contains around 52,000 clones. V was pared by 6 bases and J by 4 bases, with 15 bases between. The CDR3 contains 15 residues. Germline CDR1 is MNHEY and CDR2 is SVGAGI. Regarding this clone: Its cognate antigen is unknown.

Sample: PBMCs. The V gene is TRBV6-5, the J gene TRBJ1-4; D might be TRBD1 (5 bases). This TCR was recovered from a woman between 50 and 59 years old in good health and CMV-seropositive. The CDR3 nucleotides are TGTGCCAGCAGACACCGTGGCAGGGTTAATGAAAAACTGTTTTTT. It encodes CASRHRGRVNEKLFF.